This T cell receptor (beta chain) was sequenced during a study of blood T cell repertoires in COVID-19 (dated by TCRdb to 2020 to 2022). About the full investigation: Samples covering the acute and convalescent phases of COVID-19 were provided by collaborators in the United States, Italy and Spain. HLA class I and class II types, where available, came from metadata supplied by the sample provider rather than from assay-based typing. The sample metadata nearly always contained a de-identified subject ID, COVID-19 status, age in years and sex. A freely available public database, intended as a resource for researchers studying the immune response to SARS-CoV-2, is where the repertoires were released. Deeply sampled blood TCRbeta repertoires from subjects exposed to, actively infected with, or recovered from COVID-19 were included in the dataset. The material from the prospective study consisted of cDNA or gDNA derived from T cells, B-cell-depleted T cells, or PBMCs. Samples came from the ongoing ImmuneRACE study (first 160 participants) plus 1,254 subjects from 6 global collaborators. What the work shows at the level of the full study, not this receptor alone: The quantity of clinical and demographic metadata differed by source and by participant and was supplied without curation.

Comment on this clone: Its antigen has not been determined. The sample holds no much larger clone one base away, and base qualities are not on file.

In the prospective study, participants were about 18 to 95 years old, resided in about two dozen geographic areas of the United States, and were enrolled through a virtual design. Cohort assignment in the prospective study relied on participant-reported clinical history from a screening survey and a study questionnaire. For ImmuneRACE Cohort 3, a participant was defined as recovered based on two consecutive negative NP/OP PCR tests, clearance by a healthcare professional, or resolution of symptoms. Mobile phlebotomists in the prospective study collected whole blood, serum and a nasopharyngeal or oropharyngeal swab from every participant. Over a roughly 2-month period, participants in the prospective study had the option of providing additional blood draws and questionnaires. Before DNA extraction, blood samples from the prospective study were shipped at room temperature or frozen. Based on the germline V gene, the CDR1 and CDR2 sequences are SGHVS and FQNEAQ. The CDR3 sequence holds 14 residues, the cysteine and phenylalanine included. Only CDR3 DNA remains: 42 bases, in frame from the first base. Germline trimming amounts to 5 bases on V and 5 bases on J, with 0 as the count of junction bases outside the gene matches.

TCRbeta CDR3 regions were amplified from genomic DNA by means of the immunoSEQ Assay, a bias-controlled multiplex PCR. On the study's bioinformatics: The number of nucleated cells in each sample was estimated from the amplification of reference gene primers within the assay. To quantify the absolute abundance of each unique TCRbeta CDR3 rearrangement, sequence reads were collapsed and filtered. Productive Simpson clonality was computed per sample as the square root of Simpson's diversity index over productive rearrangements. Held by TCRdb, this immuneACCESS table contains in-frame sequences only and omits some clones. Under half of the omission traces to an unresolved V gene where checked; the cause of the rest is unknown. Clonal size and the V and J genes are those of that table, whereas D and trimming came from the DNA. The sample table holds approximately 500,000 clones, of which 85% to 90% were seen once. Jointly, the top ten make up 1.8% of the sample.

The sequence was obtained from a woman between 40 and 50 years old who had recovered from COVID-19. The chain couples TRBV7-8 to TRBJ2-1, with 13 bases aligning to TRBD2. Sequencing used PBMCs or T cells enriched from blood (not recorded which). CDR3 protein: CASSGTSGNNEQFF. At the DNA level, the sequence is TGTGCCAGCAGCGGGACTAGCGGGAACAATGAGCAGTTCTTC.